One and the same sample provided the 10 T cell receptor beta chains below, sequenced in a study of blood T cell repertoires in COVID-19. Using immunoSEQ multiplex PCR, the repertoire was profiled, and TCRdb retains in-frame clones only, with some absent. The table lists some 320,000 clones, approximately 89% of them singletons. Input material: PBMCs or T cells enriched from blood (not recorded which). The source is a woman under 40 who had recovered from COVID-19.

The chain has TRBV30 and TRBJ2-5, with D maybe TRBD1 (6 bases). The V end lost 5 bases, the J end lost 7 bases, and 11 bases lay between the germline ends. CDR3 length equals 11 residues. Germline CDR1 GTSNPN, CDR2 SVGIG (reference sequence). The CDR3: CAWGQGGTQYF. CDR3 nucleotides: TGTGCCTGGGGCCAAGGGGGGACCCAGTACTTC.

V gene TRBV29-1 combines with J gene TRBJ1-1; possible D gene TRBD1, 5 bases. The CDR3 runs 11 residues. Trimming shortened V by 3 bases and J by 11 bases, and 13 bases separated the two germline ends. In germline, CDR1 is SQVTM, CDR2 ANQGSEA. In DNA form, the CDR3 reads TGCAGCGTTGAGGTGGGGGGGAACGCTTTCTTT. Its protein is CSVEVGGNAFF.

The chain is built from TRBV5-1 and TRBJ1-4; TRBD1 might be the D (6 bases). Germline lookup yields CDR1 SGHRS and CDR2 YFSETQ. V dropped 4 bases and J dropped 4 bases, with 17 bases sitting between them. The CDR3 covers 16 residues. The CDR3 DNA reads TGCGCCAGCAGCCGTATTCAGACAGGCCGTAATGAAAAACTGTTTTTT. This gives the protein CASSRIQTGRNEKLFF.

The chain links TRBV5-4 to TRBJ2-4, with a tentative D call TRBD1 (5 bases). V shed 4 bases and J shed 8 bases, with 13 bases lying between them. CDR3 length: 13 residues. Germline V gene data show CDR1 as SGHNT and CDR2 as YYREEE (reference sequence). CDR3 amino acids: CASSRRGRDIQYF. CDR3 bases: TGTGCCAGCAGCCGAAGGGGCAGGGACATTCAGTACTTC.

The genes are TRBV3-1 (or the pseudogene TRBV3-2) and TRBJ1-1, with D unclear. The CDR3 is 13 residues long. Trimming shortened V by 4 bases and J by 1 base, and 7 bases separated the two germline ends. Germline V gives CDR1 LGHDT, CDR2 YNNKEL (reference sequence). The CDR3 reads CASSRTANTEAFF. In nucleotides, the CDR3 is TGTGCCAGCAGCCGAACAGCGAACACTGAAGCTTTCTTT.

The DNA for the CDR3 is TGCGCCAGCAGCCAAGATATGGAGGTGTCTGGGTATGGCTACACCTTC. Amino acid sequence: CASSQDMEVSGYGYTF. The V and J genes are TRBV4-1 and TRBJ1-2; the D is unclear. Per germline, CDR1 MGHRA and CDR2 YSYEKL. Trimming stripped 0 bases from V and 5 bases from J, with 16 bases between. The CDR3 has 16 amino acids.

The chain uses TRBV5-1 and TRBJ2-7, with 7 bases identical to TRBD2. The CDR3 has 17 residues. The germline V gene has CDR1 SGHRS and CDR2 YFSETQ. Trimming cost V 4 bases and J 5 bases; bases outside gene matches: 18. The CDR3 sequence: CASSPLGGGSIPNEQYF. The CDR3 DNA reads as TGCGCCAGCAGCCCCCTTGGGGGGGGATCAATCCCCAACGAGCAGTACTTC.

This chain uses TRBV7-8 with TRBJ1-2; D remains unclear. The CDR3 runs 13 residues. V lost 6 bases and J 1 base, leaving 9 bases between the germline ends. CDR1 is SGHVS, CDR2 FQNEAQ, per germline. CDR3 residues: CASSQRINYGYTF. In DNA form, the CDR3 reads TGTGCCAGCAGTCAGAGGATTAACTATGGCTACACCTTC.

The chain employs TRBV4-2 and TRBJ2-7; the D gene is possibly TRBD2 (7 bases). Germline CDR1 LGHNA, CDR2 YNFKEQ. The CDR3 covers 16 residues. V dropped 4 bases and J dropped 0 bases, with 16 bases sitting between them. In nucleotides, the CDR3 is TGTGCCAGCAGCCCCACGGGGGGCGACCCCTCCTACGAGCAGTACTTC. Translation gives CASSPTGGDPSYEQYF.

The chain couples TRBV28 to TRBJ1-1; D might be TRBD1 (6 bases). The V end lost 8 bases, the J end lost 2 bases, and 18 bases lay between the germline ends. The CDR3 consists of 15 residues. Germline V gene lookup returns CDR1 MDHEN and CDR2 SYDVKM. The DNA for the CDR3 is TGTGCCAGCGATTACTTAACAGGGATAAACACTGAAGCTTTCTTT. Translated: CASDYLTGINTEAFF.